This T cell receptor (beta chain) emerged from a study of T cell changes during pregnancy in multiple sclerosis. The repertoire was sequenced with immunoSEQ multiplex PCR; TCRdb's copy has only in-frame clones and lacks some. The sample records almost 50,000 clones, roughly 95% being singletons. This specimen consisted of CD4+ T cells from peripheral blood mononuclear cells, obtained in the third trimester of pregnancy. The source of this sequence is a female donor with multiple sclerosis, enrolled in a pregnancy study.

CDR3 loop: CASSLWGGATDTQYF. In nucleotides, the CDR3 is TGTGCCAGCAGCCTGTGGGGCGGGGCAACAGATACGCAGTATTTT. The chain uses TRBV14 and TRBJ2-3; D is possibly TRBD2 (6 bases). With 4 bases removed from V and 3 bases from J, the gap between germline ends came to 14 bases. This CDR3 comprises 15 residues. CDR1 is SGHDN and CDR2 is FVKESK in the germline V gene. The complete variable domain, with remaining parts taken from reference TRBV14 and TRBJ2-3, reads EAGVTQFPSHSVIEKGQTVTLRCDPISGHDNLYWYRRVMGKEIKFLLHFVKESKQDESGMPNNRFLAERTGGTYSTLKVQPAELEDSGVYFCASSLWGGATDTQYFGPGTRLTVL.